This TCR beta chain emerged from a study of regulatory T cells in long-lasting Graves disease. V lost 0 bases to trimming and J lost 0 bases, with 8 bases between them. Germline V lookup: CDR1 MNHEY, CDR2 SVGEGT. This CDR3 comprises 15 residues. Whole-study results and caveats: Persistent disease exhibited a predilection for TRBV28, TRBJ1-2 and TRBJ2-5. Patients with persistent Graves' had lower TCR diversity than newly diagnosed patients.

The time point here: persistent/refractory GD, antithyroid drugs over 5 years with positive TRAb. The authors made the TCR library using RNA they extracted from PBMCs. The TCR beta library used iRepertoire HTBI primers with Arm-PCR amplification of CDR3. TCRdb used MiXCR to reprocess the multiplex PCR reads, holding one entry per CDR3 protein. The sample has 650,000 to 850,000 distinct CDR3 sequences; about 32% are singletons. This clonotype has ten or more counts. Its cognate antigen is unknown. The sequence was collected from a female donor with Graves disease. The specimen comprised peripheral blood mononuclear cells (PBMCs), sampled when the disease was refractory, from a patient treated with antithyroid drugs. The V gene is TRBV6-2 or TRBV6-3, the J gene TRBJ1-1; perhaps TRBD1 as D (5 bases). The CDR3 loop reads CASSYSPGMNTEAFF. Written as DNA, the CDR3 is TGTGCCAGCAGTTACTCGCCAGGGATGAACACTGAAGCTTTCTTT.